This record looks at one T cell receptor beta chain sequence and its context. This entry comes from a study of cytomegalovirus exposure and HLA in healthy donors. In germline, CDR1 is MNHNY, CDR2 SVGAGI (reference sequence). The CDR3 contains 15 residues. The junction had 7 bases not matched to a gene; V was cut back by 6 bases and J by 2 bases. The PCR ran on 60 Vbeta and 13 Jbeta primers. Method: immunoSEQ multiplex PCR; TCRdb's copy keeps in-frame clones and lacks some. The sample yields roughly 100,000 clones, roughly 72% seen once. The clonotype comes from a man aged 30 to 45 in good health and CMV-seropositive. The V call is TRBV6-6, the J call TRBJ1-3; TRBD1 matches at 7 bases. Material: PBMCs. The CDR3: CASREQGSTGNTIYF. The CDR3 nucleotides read TGTGCCAGCAGGGAACAGGGGTCAACTGGAAACACCATATATTTT.